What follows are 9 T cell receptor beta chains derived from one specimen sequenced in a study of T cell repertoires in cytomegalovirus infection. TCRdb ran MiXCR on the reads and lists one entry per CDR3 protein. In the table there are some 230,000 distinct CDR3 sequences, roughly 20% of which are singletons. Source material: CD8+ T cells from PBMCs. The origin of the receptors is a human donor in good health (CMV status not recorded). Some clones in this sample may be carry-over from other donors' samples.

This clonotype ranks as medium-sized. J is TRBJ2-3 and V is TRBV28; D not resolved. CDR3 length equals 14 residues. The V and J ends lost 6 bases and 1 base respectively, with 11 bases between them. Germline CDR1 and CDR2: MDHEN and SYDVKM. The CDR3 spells CASSPRLGTDTQYF. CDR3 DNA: TGTGCCAGCAGCCCGAGACTCGGCACAGATACGCAGTATTTT.

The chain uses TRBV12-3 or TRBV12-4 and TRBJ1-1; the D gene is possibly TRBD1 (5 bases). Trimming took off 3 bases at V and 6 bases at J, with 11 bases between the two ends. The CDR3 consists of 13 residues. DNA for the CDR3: TGTGCCAGCAGTTTTGGGGGGGGTCCTGAAGCTTTCTTT. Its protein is CASSFGGGPEAFF.

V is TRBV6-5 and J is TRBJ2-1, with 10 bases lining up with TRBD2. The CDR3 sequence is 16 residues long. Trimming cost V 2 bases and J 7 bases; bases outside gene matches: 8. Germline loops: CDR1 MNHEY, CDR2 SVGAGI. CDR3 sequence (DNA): TGTGCCAGCAGTTACGGGCTAGCGGGGGCGAGGAATGAGCAGTTCTTC. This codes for CASSYGLAGARNEQFF.

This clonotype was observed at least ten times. CDR3 sequence: CASSLGAGSRNQPQHF. CDR3 in DNA: TGTGCCAGCAGCTTGGGAGCAGGGTCGAGGAATCAGCCCCAGCATTTT. This sequence joins TRBV5-5 and TRBJ1-5; TRBD1 is a possible D gene (5 bases). Trimming shortened V by 0 bases and J by 4 bases, and 14 bases separated the two germline ends. This CDR3 spans 16 amino acids. Germline CDR1 and CDR2: SGHKS and YYEKEE (reference sequence).

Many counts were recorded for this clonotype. The CDR3, as DNA: TGTGCCAGCAGTTACAACCTTCCGACAGTTTACAATGAGCAGTTCTTC. This sequence encodes CASSYNLPTVYNEQFF. The chain has TRBV6-5 and TRBJ2-1; a weak D match, TRBD1 (5 bases). Trimming removed 2 bases at V and 4 bases at J, with 15 bases between. CDR1 and CDR2 (germline): MNHEY, SVGAGI. This CDR3 contains 16 residues.

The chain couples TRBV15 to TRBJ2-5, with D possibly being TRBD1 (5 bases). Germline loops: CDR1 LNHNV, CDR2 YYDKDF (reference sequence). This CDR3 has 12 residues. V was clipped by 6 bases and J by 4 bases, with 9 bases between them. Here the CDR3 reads CATRKGVETQYF. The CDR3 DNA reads TGTGCCACCAGAAAAGGGGTAGAGACCCAGTACTTC.

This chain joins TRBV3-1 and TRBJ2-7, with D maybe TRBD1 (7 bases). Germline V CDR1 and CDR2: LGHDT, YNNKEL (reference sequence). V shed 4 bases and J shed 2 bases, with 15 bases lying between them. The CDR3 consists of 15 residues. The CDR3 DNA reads TGTGCCAGCAGCCGCGGGACAGAAGTAGCCTACGAGCAGTACTTC. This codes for CASSRGTEVAYEQYF.

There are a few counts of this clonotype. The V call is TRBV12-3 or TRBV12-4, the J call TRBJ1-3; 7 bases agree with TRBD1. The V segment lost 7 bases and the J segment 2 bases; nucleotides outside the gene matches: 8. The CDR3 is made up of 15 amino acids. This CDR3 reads CASTPTGAPGNTIYF. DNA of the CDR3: TGTGCCAGCACCCCTACAGGGGCCCCTGGAAACACCATATATTTT.

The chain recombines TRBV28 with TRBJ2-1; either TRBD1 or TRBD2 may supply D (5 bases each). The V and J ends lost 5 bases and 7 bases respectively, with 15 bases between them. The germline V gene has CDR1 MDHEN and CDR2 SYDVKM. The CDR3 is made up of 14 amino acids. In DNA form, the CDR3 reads TGTGCCAGCAGTACCGGGACGGGAAAGAATGAGCAGTTCTTC. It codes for CASSTGTGKNEQFF.